Shown below are 24 T cell receptor beta chains from a single sample sequenced in a study of control samples from healthy donors and cancer patients. Generated by immunoSEQ multiplex PCR, the TCRdb table keeps only in-frame clones and is missing some. The sample holds roughly 32,000 clones, about 88% seen once. Source material: PBMCs. The receptors derive from a woman in her thirties or forties with lung cancer.

J is TRBJ1-2 and V is TRBV19; a weak D match, TRBD1 (5 bases). Germline loops: CDR1 LNHDA, CDR2 SQIVND (reference sequence). V lost 5 bases and J 8 bases, leaving 18 bases between the germline ends. The CDR3 has 14 amino acids. This CDR3 is CASSPGEGLSGYTF. The DNA of the CDR3 is TGTGCCAGTAGTCCGGGGGAGGGCTTGAGCGGCTACACCTTC.

The V call is TRBV11-1, the J call TRBJ2-3; tentatively, D is TRBD1 (6 bases). Per the germline V gene, CDR1 is SGHAT and CDR2 is FQDESV (reference sequence). The CDR3 sequence is 16 residues long. V lost 3 bases and J lost 5, with 18 bases in between. Here the CDR3 reads CASSLGRQAVRDTQYF. The CDR3 bases are TGTGCCAGCAGCTTGGGCCGACAGGCAGTACGAGATACGCAGTATTTT.

This clone appeared a single time. This chain links TRBV4-3 with TRBJ2-4, with 9 nucleotides matching TRBD1. The germline gives CDR1 LGHNA, CDR2 YSLEER. J gave up 4 bases and V 0 bases, and 7 bases lay outside the gene matches. CDR3 length: 17 residues. This CDR3 is CASSQDGAGQGKNIQYF. The CDR3 region has the DNA TGCGCCAGCAGCCAAGATGGGGCGGGACAGGGAAAAAACATTCAGTACTTC.

This clone was picked up a small number of times. The rearrangement joins TRBV19 to TRBJ1-4, with a possible D match to TRBD1 (5 bases). V shed 1 base and J shed 2 bases, with 11 bases lying between them. Germline assignment: CDR1 LNHDA and CDR2 SQIVND (reference sequence). CDR3 size: 16 residues. CDR3 DNA: TGTGCCAGTAGTATAGCGGGGGGTTCTACTAATGAAAAACTGTTTTTT. Amino acid sequence: CASSIAGGSTNEKLFF.

The chain is built from TRBV7-6 and TRBJ1-2; tentative D call: TRBD1 (5 bases). Germline V CDR1 and CDR2: SGHVS, FNYEAQ. Trimming shortened V by 5 bases and J by 7 bases, and 26 bases separated the two germline ends. This CDR3 has 17 amino acids. The CDR3 spells CASSPRGGLAGLGGYTF. The CDR3 DNA follows: TGTGCCAGCAGCCCCCGCGGAGGGCTGGCGGGGCTTGGTGGCTACACCTTC.

The rearrangement uses TRBV19 and TRBJ2-4; 8 nucleotides line up with TRBD1. Germline CDR1 LNHDA, CDR2 SQIVND (reference sequence). The CDR3 is made up of 14 amino acids. With V trimmed by 10 bases and J by 2 bases, 7 bases remained unmatched. The CDR3 region has the DNA TGTGCCACCACAGGGGGGTGGTCCAAAAACATTCAGTACTTC. Translating it yields CATTGGWSKNIQYF.

The DNA for the CDR3 is TGTGCCAGCTCCCCAGGGGAGAACACTGAAGCTTTCTTT. This codes for CASSPGENTEAFF. This rearrangement joins TRBV18 to TRBJ1-1; TRBD1 might be the D (6 bases). This CDR3 contains 13 residues. In germline, CDR1 is KGHSH, CDR2 LQKENI. The V end was cut by 6 bases, the J end by 1 base, with 9 bases between.

The chain carries TRBV11-3 and TRBJ2-4; 7 bases are a match to TRBD1. The CDR3 covers 15 residues. J gave up 0 bases and V 5 bases, and 4 bases lay outside the gene matches. Germline CDR1 and CDR2: SGHNT and YENEEA. CDR3 in DNA: TGTGCCAGCAGCCAAGGGACAGTAGCCAAAAACATTCAGTACTTC. Its translation is CASSQGTVAKNIQYF.

The rearrangement joins TRBV5-4 to TRBJ1-1; tentatively, D is TRBD1 (5 bases). The V end lost 4 bases, the J end lost 5 bases, and 18 bases lay between the germline ends. Germline V gene sequence: CDR1 SGHNT, CDR2 YYREEE (reference sequence). This CDR3 comprises 15 residues. CDR3 loop: CASSPGATGGTEAFF. The CDR3 region has the DNA TGTGCCAGCAGCCCCGGGGCTACTGGGGGGACTGAAGCTTTCTTT.

V gene TRBV27 combines with J gene TRBJ1-3; D unresolved. Trimming stripped 0 bases from V and 0 bases from J, with 6 bases between. This CDR3 has 15 amino acids. CDR1 and CDR2 (germline): MNHEY, SMNVEV (reference sequence). The CDR3 region is CASSLSGSSGNTIYF. The CDR3 nucleotides read TGTGCCAGCAGTTTATCCGGCAGCTCTGGAAACACCATATATTTT.

The genes are TRBV4-2 and TRBJ1-4, with D perhaps matching TRBD1 (5 bases). The CDR3 contains 15 residues. Trimming took off 2 bases at V and 6 bases at J, with 13 bases between the two ends. The V gene's germline CDR1 is LGHNA and CDR2 YNFKEQ. The CDR3 spells CASSQSGQGDEKLFF. CDR3 nucleotide sequence: TGTGCCAGCAGCCAATCAGGCCAGGGAGATGAAAAACTGTTTTTT.

The J gene is TRBJ1-5, the V gene TRBV21-1; the table's TRBD1 call for D was not verified on the DNA. TRBV21-1 is a pseudogene. The CDR3 extends over 18 amino acids. CDR3 DNA sequence: TGTGCCAGCACCGGATGGAAACCGGGACACCATAGCAATCAGCCCCAGCATTTT. This encodes CASTGWKPGHHSNQPQHF.

The chain links TRBV12-3 or TRBV12-4 to TRBJ1-2; D not resolved. V was shortened by 6 bases and J by 8 bases, with 13 bases between the two germline ends. The CDR3 is 12 amino acids. CDR3 DNA sequence: TGTGCCAGCAGCCCCCTCGGGCGCGGCTACACCTTC. As protein: CASSPLGRGYTF.

The gene calls are TRBV13 and TRBJ1-3; 9 bases are shared with TRBD1. The J segment lost 4 bases and the V segment lost 1 base, leaving 8 bases of the junction unmatched. The V gene's germline CDR1 is PRHDT and CDR2 FYEKMQ (reference sequence). This CDR3 is built from 17 residues. CDR3 sequence reads: CASSLVRTGEGGNTIYF. CDR3 coding DNA: TGTGCCAGCAGCTTAGTCCGGACAGGGGAAGGCGGAAACACCATATATTTT.

The chain has TRBV6-5 and TRBJ2-3, with TRBD2 matching over 13 bases. V shed 5 bases and J 4 bases; nucleotides not matched to a gene: 3. The CDR3 runs 15 residues. The germline CDR1 and CDR2 sequences are MNHEY and SVGAGI. The CDR3 is CASSRTSGGPDTQYF. In nucleotides, the CDR3 is TGTGCCAGCAGTCGGACTAGCGGGGGACCAGATACGCAGTATTTT.

This chain joins TRBV6-6 and TRBJ2-7; 11 bases fit TRBD1. Trimming cost V 4 bases and J 5 bases; bases outside gene matches: 7. The CDR3 consists of 15 residues. Germline CDR1 and CDR2: MNHNY and SVGAGI (reference sequence). CDR3 nucleotide sequence: TGTGCCAGCAGTTCCGCCTGGGACAGGGGGAACGAGCAGTACTTC. As protein: CASSSAWDRGNEQYF.

This chain uses TRBV5-6 with TRBJ1-6, with a possible D match to TRBD1 (5 bases). V dropped 0 bases and J dropped 9 bases, with 10 bases sitting between them. Germline CDR1 and CDR2: SGHDT and YYEEEE. This CDR3 has 14 amino acids. CDR3 in amino acids: CASSLGGAGSPLHF. CDR3 coding DNA: TGTGCCAGCAGCTTGGGGGGCGCAGGTTCACCCCTCCACTTT.

In its sample, this clone was seen a few times. This chain's CDR3 is CASSLGAGGQPQHF. DNA of the CDR3: TGCGCCAGCAGCTTGGGGGCAGGCGGTCAGCCCCAGCATTTT. This chain joins TRBV5-1 and TRBJ1-5; D gene ambiguous. The CDR3 spans 14 residues. CDR1 and CDR2 from the germline V gene are SGHRS and YFSETQ. Trimming left V 0 bases short and J 6 bases short, with 10 bases between.

The chain links TRBV6-1 to TRBJ2-2; TRBD1 matches 9 bases. The V gene's germline CDR1 is MNHNS and CDR2 SASEGT. With V trimmed by 1 base and J by 6 bases, 0 bases remained unmatched. The CDR3 extends over 14 amino acids. CDR3 residues: CASSEGTGAGELFF. The CDR3 region has the DNA TGTGCCAGCAGTGAAGGGACAGGGGCCGGGGAGCTGTTTTTT.

The V gene is TRBV7-2, the J gene TRBJ2-7; the match to TRBD2 covers 7 bases. Germline loops: CDR1 SGHTA, CDR2 FQGNSA. The CDR3 extends over 15 amino acids. The J segment lost 6 bases and the V segment lost 6 bases, leaving 14 bases of the junction unmatched. CDR3 protein: CASRSAGRIASEQYF. The CDR3 coding sequence is TGTGCCAGCAGATCAGCGGGACGCATTGCCTCCGAGCAGTACTTC.

In DNA, the CDR3 is TGTGCCAGCAGCGTAGGACTAGCGGGGAGCTCCTACAATGAGCAGTTCTTC. Its translation is CASSVGLAGSSYNEQFF. The V and J genes are TRBV9 and TRBJ2-1; 11 positions agree with TRBD2. Looked up from germline, CDR1 is SGDLS and CDR2 is YYNGEE. The CDR3 loop spans 17 amino acids. With V trimmed by 0 bases and J by 0 bases, 2 bases remained unmatched.

This clone occurred a few times. The gene calls are TRBV3-1 (or the pseudogene TRBV3-2) and TRBJ1-1; a weak D match, TRBD1 (5 bases). This CDR3 is built from 13 residues. V was trimmed by 0 bases and J by 11 bases, leaving 13 bases between them. Looked up from germline, CDR1 is LGHDT and CDR2 is YNNKEL (reference sequence). CDR3 in amino acids: CASSQDKRGGAFF. Written as DNA, the CDR3 is TGTGCCAGCAGCCAAGATAAGAGGGGCGGTGCTTTCTTT.

The chain couples TRBV5-4 to TRBJ2-3, with 8 bases fitting TRBD2. CDR1 is SGHNT and CDR2 is YYREEE in the germline V gene (reference sequence). The CDR3 loop spans 16 amino acids. Germline trimming cut 0 bases from V and 3 bases from J; bases unmatched to any gene: 6. This chain's CDR3 is CASSLGLAGLTDTQYF. CDR3 in DNA: TGTGCCAGCAGCTTGGGCTTAGCGGGGCTGACAGATACGCAGTATTTT.

The V call is TRBV29-1, the J call TRBJ2-1, with a possible D match to TRBD2 (5 bases). Trimming left V 1 base short and J 0 bases short, with 13 bases between. Germline V gene data show CDR1 as SQVTM and CDR2 as ANQGSEA. The CDR3 consists of 16 residues. CDR3 sequence reads: CSVEGLRASSYNEQFF. The CDR3 nucleotides are TGCAGCGTTGAAGGACTAAGAGCAAGCTCCTACAATGAGCAGTTCTTC.